A selection of T cell receptor beta chains follows, all from one sample in a study of T cell repertoires in ileal Crohn's disease. TCRdb's table, derived via immunoSEQ multiplex PCR, lists solely in-frame clones and lacks some. The sample includes about 13,000 clones, about 70% of them seen just once. Sequenced sample: ileal tissue. These receptors were obtained from an adult with Crohn's disease. CDR3s include the opening cysteine and the closing phenylalanine or tryptophan. D genes are given only for firm matches. Part of the rows lack a size; the others show once, few, many or a class for expanded clones.

CDR3 DNA: TGTGCCAGCAGCAGAGGACAGCTGACGGAGTATGGCTACACCTTC
CDR3 protein: CASSRGQLTEYGYTF
D gene: -
V gene: TRBV5-4
J gene: TRBJ1-2
clone size: medium-sized

CDR3 DNA: TGCAGCTCTCGCTCTGCCGGGAACACTGAAGCTTTCTTT
CDR3 protein: CSSRSAGNTEAFF
D gene: -
V gene: TRBV29-1
J gene: TRBJ1-1
clone size: -

CDR3 DNA: TGTGCCAGCAGCCTGGGACAGGAGTCTGGCTACACCTTC
CDR3 protein: CASSLGQESGYTF
D gene: TRBD1
V gene: TRBV11-2
J gene: TRBJ1-2
clone size: -

CDR3 DNA: TGCGCCAGCAGCTTGGCCGCCAGCGGAACCCACAATGAGCAGTTCTTC
CDR3 protein: CASSLAASGTHNEQFF
D gene: -
V gene: TRBV5-1
J gene: TRBJ2-1
clone size: -

CDR3 DNA: TGTGCCTCATCTCGGCGGGGAGGTAATCAGCCCCAGCATTTT
CDR3 protein: CASSRRGGNQPQHF
D gene: -
V gene: TRBV6-5
J gene: TRBJ1-5
clone size: -

CDR3 DNA: TGTGCCAGCAGTGAAGCAAGGGGGCTGAACACTGAAGCTTTCTTT
CDR3 protein: CASSEARGLNTEAFF
D gene: TRBD1
V gene: TRBV6-1
J gene: TRBJ1-1
clone size: once

CDR3 DNA: TGTGCCAGCAGCCCGAGACAGGGATCGGGTAATTCACCCCTCCACTTT
CDR3 protein: CASSPRQGSGNSPLHF
D gene: TRBD1
V gene: TRBV7-8
J gene: TRBJ1-6
clone size: -

CDR3 DNA: TGTGCCAGCAGCTTCGATTCACCCCTCCACTTT
CDR3 protein: CASSFDSPLHF
D gene: -
V gene: TRBV7-9
J gene: TRBJ1-6
clone size: -

CDR3 DNA: TGCGCCAGCAGCAAATCTAGCACAGATACGCAGTATTTT
CDR3 protein: CASSKSSTDTQYF
D gene: -
V gene: TRBV5-1
J gene: TRBJ2-3
clone size: -

CDR3 DNA: TGTGCCAGCAGCTTGACTACAGGGTCCGAGCAGTACTTC
CDR3 protein: CASSLTTGSEQYF
D gene: -
V gene: TRBV11-2
J gene: TRBJ2-7
clone size: -

CDR3 DNA: TGTGCCAGCAGCTTAAGGTACGAGCAGTACTTC
CDR3 protein: CASSLRYEQYF
D gene: -
V gene: TRBV7-9
J gene: TRBJ2-7
clone size: -

CDR3 DNA: TGTGCCAGCAGCTTACCAACAGGACAGGGGCGCTCCTACGAGCAGTACTTC
CDR3 protein: CASSLPTGQGRSYEQYF
D gene: TRBD1
V gene: TRBV7-2
J gene: TRBJ2-7
clone size: few

CDR3 DNA: TGTGCCAGCAGCTTGCAAGGGGAGCTGTTTTTT
CDR3 protein: CASSLQGELFF
D gene: -
V gene: TRBV2
J gene: TRBJ2-2
clone size: -

CDR3 DNA: TGTGCCAGCATTAAATACCACAGGGGGCGCGGCTCTGGCTACACCTTC
CDR3 protein: CASIKYHRGRGSGYTF
D gene: TRBD1
V gene: TRBV28
J gene: TRBJ1-2
clone size: -

CDR3 DNA: TGTGCCAGCAGCTCGTACCGAGGGCGGGACAATGAGCAGTTCTTC
CDR3 protein: CASSSYRGRDNEQFF
D gene: -
V gene: TRBV7-6
J gene: TRBJ2-1
clone size: -

CDR3 DNA: TGCGCCAGCAGCCAAGGGTGGGACGCTAGCTCCTACGAGCAGTACTTC
CDR3 protein: CASSQGWDASSYEQYF
D gene: -
V gene: TRBV4-1
J gene: TRBJ2-7
clone size: -

CDR3 DNA: TGTGCCAGCAGCTTAGGGACAGGGGAGTCGGGTGGCTACACCTTC
CDR3 protein: CASSLGTGESGGYTF
D gene: TRBD1
V gene: TRBV7-3
J gene: TRBJ1-2
clone size: -

CDR3 DNA: TGTGCCAGCAGCTTGACAGGGGAGCGGGCCCTCCACTTT
CDR3 protein: CASSLTGERALHF
D gene: TRBD1
V gene: TRBV6-6
J gene: TRBJ1-6
clone size: large

CDR3 DNA: TGTGCCAGCAGCCGGGGCCTCTCCTACGAGCAGTACTTC
CDR3 protein: CASSRGLSYEQYF
D gene: -
V gene: TRBV11-3
J gene: TRBJ2-7
clone size: -

CDR3 DNA: TGCAGCGTCGTTGAAGGGGCCCACGTAACGTTCTTC
CDR3 protein: CSVVEGAHVTFF
D gene: -
V gene: TRBV29-1
J gene: TRBJ2-1
clone size: large

CDR3 DNA: TGTGCCAGCAGTTTGACAGGGGGGTTGAACACTGAAGCTTTCTTT
CDR3 protein: CASSLTGGLNTEAFF
D gene: TRBD1
V gene: TRBV28
J gene: TRBJ1-1
clone size: medium-sized

CDR3 DNA: TGTGCCAGCAGCTTATTCGGGAACTCGAATTCACCCCTCCACTTT
CDR3 protein: CASSLFGNSNSPLHF
D gene: -
V gene: TRBV7-3
J gene: TRBJ1-6
clone size: -

CDR3 DNA: TGTGCCAGCAGAACCACTAGGTCCACAGATACGCAGTATTTT
CDR3 protein: CASRTTRSTDTQYF
D gene: -
V gene: TRBV6-5
J gene: TRBJ2-3
clone size: -

CDR3 DNA: TGTGCCAGCAGTGGGACCCGGGACAGGGGAGACTATGGCTACACCTTC
CDR3 protein: CASSGTRDRGDYGYTF
D gene: TRBD1
V gene: TRBV27
J gene: TRBJ1-2
clone size: -

CDR3 DNA: TGTGCCAGCAGTCGACAAACCGTTAGCAATCAGCCCCAGCATTTT
CDR3 protein: CASSRQTVSNQPQHF
D gene: -
V gene: TRBV2
J gene: TRBJ1-5
clone size: -